This TCR beta chain was sequenced for a study of T-cell reconstitution after alpha-beta-depleted transplantation in children. Study-wide results and limits: The origin of alpha-beta T cells about two months after transplant was reportedly several hundred expanded graft clones. It was newly produced T cells that mostly accounted for T-cell counts and diversity one year after transplant. For some patients, TCRbeta diversity was high at day 60 because of recipient T cells and thymic progenitors that survived.

This clonotype has a handful of counts. The target antigen is unknown. The CDR3 loop spans 14 amino acids. V lost 6 bases, J lost 6 bases, and 6 bases stayed unmatched. The germline V gene encodes CDR1 MDHEN and CDR2 SYDVKM. TCRbeta library construction was performed incorporating unique molecular identifiers. TCRdb re-analysed the PCR reads in MiXCR, keeping a single row per CDR3 protein. This table has about 640,000 distinct CDR3 sequences, roughly 13% appearing once. The receptor was isolated from a male patient between 5 and 17 years old who had a stem cell transplant for acute myeloid leukemia, so the T cells may come from the graft donor. V gene TRBV28 combines with J gene TRBJ2-2; 8 positions match TRBD2. Material: PBMCs, mostly from graft donor cells, obtained 360 days after TCRalphabeta/CD19-depleted stem cell transplant. CDR3 region: CASRKAGEAGELFF. In DNA, the CDR3 is TGTGCCAGCAGAAAAGCGGGAGAAGCCGGGGAGCTGTTTTTT.